Reported below is one TCR beta chain. The sample is drawn from a study of PD-L1 blockade in urothelial cancer. Study information: Patients with male sex and bladder-origin urothelial cancer accounted for about nine tenths of the roughly 29 enrolled. Blood analysis occurred 3 weeks (second dose) and 6 weeks after treatment start. Prior chemotherapy ranged from 0 to 3 regimens per patient.

Time point noted: pretreatment peripheral blood. Each patient gave between 1 and 8 samples of peripheral blood mononuclear cells, which were collected pretreatment and during treatment. The CDR3 sequence is 14 residues long. Looked up from germline, CDR1 is MNHEY and CDR2 is SMNVEV (reference sequence). Deletions cut 3 bases from V and 3 bases from J, with 9 bases between. TCRdb's copy holds only in-frame clones and misses some; the assay was immunoSEQ multiplex PCR. The data hold 40,000 to 50,000 clones, with under 90% observed a single time. This receptor was identified in a man between 65 and 80 years old with urothelial cancer. The genes are TRBV27 and TRBJ2-1, with D possibly being TRBD2 (5 bases). The source material was PBMCs, sampled around atezolizumab (anti-PD-L1) treatment. The CDR3 spells CASSFQRSYNEQFF. CDR3 DNA sequence: TGTGCCAGCAGTTTCCAGCGGAGCTACAATGAGCAGTTCTTC.